This TCR beta chain was sequenced for a study of T cell responses to AZD1222 COVID-19 vaccine. Repertoires were generated with immunoSEQ multiplex PCR, while TCRdb's copy carries only in-frame clones and drops some. The sample has 200,000 or so clones; 87% are singletons. The CDR3 is 15 amino acids. V was clipped by 4 bases and J by 0 bases; unmatched bases: 3. Germline V gene lookup returns CDR1 SGHNT and CDR2 YYREEE (reference sequence). This receptor was obtained from an adult in good health. The chain links TRBV5-4 to TRBJ2-2; 7 bases map to TRBD1. The specimen comprised peripheral blood, sampled on day 0 of MenACWY control vaccination. The CDR3 spells CASSRGTANTGELFF. Written as DNA, the CDR3 is TGTGCCAGCAGCCGAGGGACAGCGAACACCGGGGAGCTGTTTTTT.